The rows below give T cell receptor beta chains drawn from one sample of a study of blood T cell repertoires in COVID-19. The repertoire was sequenced with immunoSEQ multiplex PCR; TCRdb's copy has only in-frame clones and lacks some. The sample records about 45,000 clones, roughly 90% being singletons. The sequencing sample was made of peripheral blood. These receptors came from a human donor in a cohort sampled during active COVID-19. Both conserved end residues are trimmed from each CDR3.

TRBV15	TRBJ2-2	ATSGGGRALRTGELF
TRBV6-2/TRBV6-3	TRBJ2-3	ASSYELAGGRADTQY
TRBV21-1	TRBJ2-5	ASSPRAGRTPETQY
TRBV29-1	TRBJ2-5	SVEMGSGGSRETQY
TRBV24-1	TRBJ1-1	ATSDLQGGGSEAF
TRBV19	TRBJ2-1	ASSRVPAGASYNEQF
TRBV3-1/TRBV3-2	TRBJ2-1	ASSPQGLSNNEQF
TRBV3-1/TRBV3-2	TRBJ1-3	ASSPPGQSGNTIY
TRBV5-6	TRBJ1-1	ASSLDRNRGRWAF
TRBV4-3	TRBJ1-6	ASSQLPGLNSPLH
TRBV27	TRBJ2-6	ASSFRGLRLAGNSGANVLT
TRBV4-2	TRBJ1-2	ASSQAEGLGYGYT
TRBV4-2	TRBJ2-1	ASSQPGLGYNEQF
TRBV7-3	TRBJ2-7	ASSRTSGTGEQY
TRBV5-1	TRBJ1-3	ASSLLAGVLLGSGNTIY
TRBV6-1	TRBJ1-2	ASSEGTGNYGYT
TRBV6-2/TRBV6-3	TRBJ2-3	ASSWDSSSTDTQY
TRBV7-3	TRBJ2-1	ASRPGQGSDEQF
TRBV4-1	TRBJ1-1	ASSLSGNTEAF
TRBV5-5	TRBJ2-1	ASSLEAYGFRQGSYNEQF
TRBV18	TRBJ2-3	ASSQTSGSTDTQY
TRBV12-3/TRBV12-4	TRBJ2-7	ASSFPGGYEQY
TRBV27	TRBJ1-6	ASRPDRVSNNSPLH
TRBV2	TRBJ1-3	ASTVESGNTIY
TRBV19	TRBJ1-6	ASTMSGSYNSPLH
TRBV9	TRBJ1-6	ASTPGGGGNSPLH
TRBV4-1	TRBJ2-5	ASSGGEGGRETQY
TRBV6-5	TRBJ2-5	ASSYSGSLYQETQY
TRBV4-2	TRBJ2-1	ASSQGLAGGDEQF
TRBV29-1	TRBJ1-2	SVRKTGDYGYT
TRBV5-5	TRBJ2-1	ASSTSTSGGQNEQF
TRBV11-2	TRBJ2-7	ASSLDPAGQGYEQY
TRBV5-1	TRBJ1-2	ASSLGVVHTGEDGYT
TRBV19	TRBJ1-4	ASSIDRPGRPNEKLF
TRBV4-3	TRBJ2-7	ASSQERTVASYEQY
TRBV6-7	TRBJ2-7	ASRSGGRINYEQY
TRBV7-9	TRBJ1-2	ASSLDLGDGYT
TRBV6-6	TRBJ2-7	ASTEAGGAYEQY
TRBV6-5	TRBJ2-3	ASSTKRQGTDTQY
TRBV27	TRBJ2-7	ASTRFLGAGLYEQY
TRBV6-1	TRBJ2-7	ASSDLLRVAGGPWEQY
TRBV30	TRBJ1-1	ASRRQGDMRAF
TRBV7-9	TRBJ2-7	ASSLTGYEQY
TRBV2	TRBJ2-5	ASTASGETQY
TRBV12-3/TRBV12-4	TRBJ1-2	ASSPGGGDGYT
TRBV18	TRBJ1-1	ASSPSQGRLNTEAF
TRBV5-1	TRBJ2-3	ASSLRVQRGSTDTQY
TRBV4-2	TRBJ2-1	ASSQDRSGDSEQF
TRBV10-3	TRBJ2-1	AIGLGGGEQF
TRBV5-4	TRBJ1-2	ASSLVGHGYT
TRBV11-2	TRBJ2-7	ASSLERPAVAAYEQY
TRBV19	TRBJ2-6	ASSIPTGQGQSVLT